This T cell receptor (beta chain) is from a study of shared clonotypes between healthy human individuals (dated by TCRdb to the early 2020s). Context from the whole study: The cohort included a few men and a couple of women between 18 and 49 years of age. Between about 0.85 and 9.5 billion PBMCs per donor were obtained by leukapheresis. Blood TCR repertoires of a handful of healthy adults were deeply sequenced to estimate repertoire size and the extent of clonotype sharing between individuals. Different laboratories and diverse techniques were used to prepare libraries and sequence TCR repertoires, to increase sequencing depth and limit assay-specific biases. What the research found in general, with its limitations: Pairwise subsampling led to the expectation that sequencing depth would affect the degree of clonotype sharing among donors. Sampling was restricted to blood, and TCR repertoires in tissues likely differ from the TCR repertoires found in blood. Because the study included only a small number of donors, the genetic and exposure-history diversity represented was limited.

The CDR3 runs 13 amino acids, cysteine and phenylalanine included. Just CDR3 DNA is preserved here, 39 bases in frame from base 1. V is trimmed back by 1 base and J by 1 base, and the junction contains 0 bases that no gene match accounts for. Based on the germline V gene (reference sequence), the CDR1 and CDR2 sequences are GTSNPN and SVGIG. This clone appeared a few times. The target of this receptor is not known. Base qualities are not recorded, but no much larger clone differs from it by a single base. The donors were healthy, HIV-negative adults with no recently reported acute infections or vaccinations. Every donor was a Caucasian adult living in Nashville, Tennessee, USA. For unsorted samples, some 100 million PBMCs were counted, and genomic DNA was extracted using the QIAamp DNA Blood Mini kit. Blood was collected by leukapheresis, and PBMCs were isolated by Ficoll-Histopaque density gradient centrifugation and then cryopreserved in liquid nitrogen vapor phase.

Using the deep immunoSEQ assay, TCR CDR3 regions were amplified from genomic DNA by multiplex PCR. Extracted genomic DNA from each cell subset was spread evenly across all wells of several immunoSEQ 96-well plates, with each plate serving as a replicate. For unsorted PBMC, each replicate PCR was loaded with around 300 ng genomic DNA, equivalent to roughly 31,000 T cell genomes. Ten immunoSEQ deep assay plates were used to sequence unsorted PBMC genomic DNA. Purified libraries were quantified with a Qubit 3.0 fluorometer, sized on a Bioanalyzer 2100, and re-quantified with the KAPA Library Quantification kit. Every immunoSEQ 96-well plate was sequenced on a dedicated single-read 150-cycle Illumina NextSeq 550 flow cell. The original pipeline was this. Because only junctional sequences without quality scores were contained in the immunoSEQ output, filtering matching that applied to full-length reads could not be performed. Sequences were annotated with PyIR, a Python wrapper for IgBLAST v1.9, and V/J genes and CDR3 were assigned using IMGT germline references. Reads were removed for weak V/J assignments (E-value above 1e-6), missing CDR3, stop codons, out-of-frame junctions, or ambiguous translated residues. A V3J clonotype was defined by an identical inferred V gene, J gene, and CDR3 amino acid sequence. The percentage overlap between two repertoires was calculated by dividing the number of shared unique clonotypes by the size of the smaller repertoire. Three approaches were used to assess repertoire richness: RTK rarefaction, the Chao1 estimator, and Recon v2.1 estimates of unobserved clonotypes. TCRdb obtained this table from immuneACCESS and retained in-frame rearrangements with V and J assigned. These tables miss some clones; where compared with another copy, unresolved V genes account for less than half of the shortfall, and the remainder is unexplained. The DNA was the basis for D and trimming; V, J and clone size are from that table. The sample table lists about 480,000 clones, around 79% of them with a count of one. The ten largest clones capture approximately 13% of the sample.

The chain is made from TRBV30 and TRBJ1-1, and 7 junctional nucleotides match TRBD1. The source of this sequence is a middle-aged woman in good health. Some clones in this sample may be carry-over from other donors' samples. Sequences were obtained from PBMCs. The CDR3 reads CAWSGQGNTEAFF. In nucleotides, the sequence is TGTGCCTGGAGTGGACAGGGGAACACTGAAGCTTTCTTT.